This T cell receptor (beta chain) originates from a study of T-cell memory formation after mild COVID-19. In the study overall: The study found TCR clusters largely donor specific.

TCRdb itself ran the 5' RACE reads through MiXCR, one entry per CDR3 protein. The repertoire holds roughly 450,000 distinct CDR3 sequences, with about a sixth as singletons. Details on this clonotype: Its specificity is unknown.

Study observations and caveats: Clones from the second wave (peaking day 37) had unconfirmed SARS-CoV-2 specificity.

Specimen: PBMCs or a T cell subset sorted from them (not recorded which). This TCR was recovered from a young man who had mild COVID-19 (a few samples of this study predate the infection). Cell type and time point are not known.

As DNA, the CDR3 is TGCGCCAGCAGCCTTGGACAGTTTATCTATGGCTACACCTTC. It is translated as CASSLGQFIYGYTF. The chain recombines TRBV5-1 with TRBJ1-2; TRBD1 might be the D (6 bases). This CDR3 is 14 amino acids long. V was trimmed by 4 bases and J by 4 bases, leaving 14 bases between them. Germline V lookup: CDR1 SGHRS, CDR2 YFSETQ.